These T cell receptor beta chains were read from a single sample in a study of OX40 agonist ivuxolimab in advanced cancers. Generated by immunoSEQ multiplex PCR, the TCRdb table keeps only in-frame clones and is missing some. The sample records under 45,000 clones, 65% to 75% being singletons. The sequenced sample was CD4+ or CD8+ T cells sorted from blood, obtained in a trial of the OX40 agonist ivuxolimab. The receptors stem from an adult with an advanced solid tumor such as melanoma, head and neck, liver or kidney cancer. Each CDR3 is given with its conserved first and last residue.

j_call: TRBJ2-3; v_call: TRBV19; cdr3_aa: CASSAGDTQYF
j_call: TRBJ1-6; v_call: TRBV18; cdr3_aa: CASSPPSGQGVQSLHF
j_call: TRBJ1-4; v_call: TRBV27; cdr3_aa: CASSYGRNRATNEKLFF
j_call: TRBJ2-1; v_call: TRBV11-2; cdr3_aa: CASSLGYNEQFF
j_call: TRBJ2-1; v_call: TRBV7-2; cdr3_aa: CASSLELRLSYNEQFF
j_call: TRBJ1-4; v_call: TRBV7-8; cdr3_aa: CASSLDGGKLFF
j_call: TRBJ1-3; v_call: TRBV6-5; cdr3_aa: CASSYGRNGNTIYF
j_call: TRBJ2-1; v_call: TRBV11-2; cdr3_aa: CASSFQSGDNEQFF
j_call: TRBJ2-3; v_call: TRBV9; cdr3_aa: CASSGPVTAQYF
j_call: TRBJ1-5; v_call: TRBV2; cdr3_aa: CASSEAAGYQPQHF
j_call: TRBJ1-4; v_call: TRBV4-2; cdr3_aa: CASSLRTGGLTTNEKLFF
j_call: TRBJ1-4; v_call: TRBV30; cdr3_aa: CAWSVKDSLEKLFF
j_call: TRBJ1-5; v_call: TRBV5-1; cdr3_aa: CASSTDGYNQPQHF
j_call: TRBJ1-1; v_call: TRBV6-6; cdr3_aa: CASSREGDGSSFF
j_call: TRBJ1-1; v_call: TRBV12-5; cdr3_aa: CASGPWTGGMNTEAFF
j_call: TRBJ2-5; v_call: TRBV5-1; cdr3_aa: CASSLRGQRGETQYF
j_call: TRBJ2-6; v_call: TRBV2; cdr3_aa: CASSEAGAGANVLTF
j_call: TRBJ1-1; v_call: TRBV11-2; cdr3_aa: CASSLEGAGVVTEAFF
j_call: TRBJ2-7; v_call: TRBV5-4; cdr3_aa: CASSLQGLGEDEQYF
j_call: TRBJ1-1; v_call: TRBV7-2; cdr3_aa: CASSLAVGLNTEAFF
j_call: TRBJ1-2; v_call: TRBV19; cdr3_aa: CASSIKINYGYTF
j_call: TRBJ1-1; v_call: TRBV7-9; cdr3_aa: CASSIRGLANTEAFF
j_call: TRBJ1-3; v_call: TRBV10-1; cdr3_aa: CASSEDRTAGNTIYF
j_call: TRBJ1-6; v_call: TRBV5-1; cdr3_aa: CASSLGVQYGSPLHF
j_call: TRBJ1-1; v_call: TRBV6-1; cdr3_aa: CASSTTLQGTEAFF
j_call: TRBJ2-4; v_call: TRBV7-8; cdr3_aa: CASSLARQGLGKNIQYF
j_call: TRBJ2-7; v_call: TRBV10-2; cdr3_aa: CASSEPAGGSYEQYF
j_call: TRBJ2-7; v_call: TRBV6-1; cdr3_aa: CASSATTGGLEQYF
j_call: TRBJ1-5; v_call: TRBV30; cdr3_aa: CAWALSSGPQHF
j_call: TRBJ1-4; v_call: TRBV2; cdr3_aa: CASSLGQGTNEKLFF
j_call: TRBJ2-3; v_call: TRBV18; cdr3_aa: CATRQGTGPDTQYF